Shown below are 21 T cell receptor beta chains from a single sample sequenced in a study of spatial heterogeneity in lung cancer. General observations from the study: Counts of expanded alpha and beta TCRs within tumors tracked the tumor nonsynonymous mutation count.

Time point denoted: sample taken at primary tumor resection. No cognate antigen is known for these TCRs. MiXCR, run by TCRdb on the 5' RACE reads, gives a single entry per CDR3 protein. The table lists more than 25,000 distinct CDR3 sequences, around 7.5% of them singletons. The sequencing used lung tumor tissue, collected at surgery. The receptors come from a male donor with early-stage non-small cell lung cancer.

This clonotype was seen repeatedly, ten times or more. The rearrangement joins TRBV25-1 to TRBJ2-7; 10 bases line up with TRBD1. This CDR3 spans 15 amino acids. J lost 1 base, V lost 5 bases, and 5 bases had no gene match. CDR1 and CDR2 (germline): MGHDK, SYGVNS. The CDR3 loop is CASSRGTGVSYEQYF. The CDR3 nucleotides are TGTGCCAGCAGTCGCGGGACAGGGGTTTCCTACGAGCAGTACTTC.

This clonotype is medium-sized within its sample. The V and J genes are TRBV20-1 and TRBJ1-2; no reliable D call. The CDR3 totals 11 residues. V lost 3 bases and J lost 6, with 8 bases in between. The germline V gene encodes CDR1 DFQATT and CDR2 SNEGSKA (reference sequence). The DNA for the CDR3 is TGCAGTGCTAGTTGGGGAAATGGCTACACCTTC. Translation: CSASWGNGYTF.

This clonotype was seen ten or more times. The J gene is TRBJ1-2, the V gene TRBV27; 9 nucleotides align to TRBD1. The germline gives CDR1 MNHEY, CDR2 SMNVEV (reference sequence). This CDR3 has 13 amino acids. With 7 bases clipped from V and 8 bases from J, the junction kept 8 bases outside the gene matches. The CDR3 sequence: CASKTQGADGYTF. Here the CDR3 DNA reads TGTGCCAGCAAAACACAGGGGGCTGACGGCTACACCTTC.

The sample holds many counts of this clonotype. V is TRBV15 and J is TRBJ1-2; D may be TRBD1 (6 bases). The CDR3 has 15 residues. Looked up from germline, CDR1 is LNHNV and CDR2 is YYDKDF (reference sequence). Trimming took 5 bases from V and 4 from J, leaving 17 bases between them. The CDR3 sequence: CATSLSGARSYGYTF. For the CDR3, the DNA is TGTGCCACCAGCCTCTCGGGGGCGCGGAGCTATGGCTACACCTTC. The variable domain in full, with the rest retrieved from reference TRBV15 and TRBJ1-2, is DAMVIQNPRYQVTQFGKPVTLSCSQTLNHNVMYWYQQKSSQAPKLLFHYYDKDFNNEADTPDNFQSRRPNTSFCFLDIRSPGLGDTAMYLCATSLSGARSYGYTFGSGTRLTVV.

This clonotype was observed a handful of times. The chain carries TRBV6-6 and TRBJ2-7; D call uncertain. The CDR3 runs 12 residues. In germline, CDR1 is MNHNY, CDR2 SVGAGI (reference sequence). Trimming stripped 3 bases from V and 4 bases from J, with 7 bases between. The CDR3 sequence is CASSYEGYEQYF. The CDR3 DNA reads TGTGCCAGCAGTTATGAAGGGTACGAGCAGTACTTC.

This clonotype was seen more than once but under ten times. The chain carries TRBV11-2 and TRBJ2-1; 9 bases are a match to TRBD1. V gave up 5 bases and J gave up 7 bases; unmatched junction bases: 12. The CDR3 is 16 residues long. The germline gives CDR1 SGHAT, CDR2 FQNNGV. In DNA, the CDR3 is TGTGCCAGCAGCCGGGCTGGACAGGGGCCTCTTAATGAGCAGTTCTTC. Protein: CASSRAGQGPLNEQFF. Supplemented by reference TRBV11-2 and TRBJ2-1, the full variable domain reads EAGVAQSPRYKIIEKRQSVAFWCNPISGHATLYWYQQILGQGPKLLIQFQNNGVVDDSQLPKDRFSAERLKGVDSTLKIQPAKLEDSAVYLCASSRAGQGPLNEQFFGPGTRLTVL.

The V call is TRBV18, the J call TRBJ2-5; no firm D call. Trimming cost V 2 bases and J 2 bases, with 9 bases left between them. The CDR3 is 14 amino acids. Germline V CDR1 and CDR2: KGHSH, LQKENI. The CDR3 DNA is TGTGCCAGCTCACCAGGCCAGCCACAAGAGACCCAGTACTTC. It translates to CASSPGQPQETQYF.

This clonotype showed up many times. The chain carries TRBV27 and TRBJ1-1; unclear D gene. V lost 4 bases, J lost 7 bases, and 19 bases lay in between. Germline V CDR1 and CDR2: MNHEY, SMNVEV (reference sequence). The CDR3 has 15 residues. In DNA, the CDR3 is TGTGCCAGCAGTTCTCCCCAAAAGGGTATGAGTGAAGCTTTCTTT. Translation: CASSSPQKGMSEAFF.

This clonotype came up many times. The V gene is TRBV13, the J gene TRBJ2-1, with 7 bases fitting TRBD2. The V and J ends lost 0 bases and 8 bases, in that order; junction bases with no gene match: 13. The CDR3 contains 17 residues. From germline, CDR1 is PRHDT and CDR2 FYEKMQ (reference sequence). The CDR3 reads CASSLGPLAAGAYEQFF. The CDR3 DNA sequence: TGTGCCAGCAGCTTAGGGCCTCTAGCGGCAGGTGCCTATGAGCAGTTCTTC.

A remark on this clonotype: One junction end does not reproduce the germline sequence, and a read error may be involved. The V gene is TRBV2, the J gene TRBJ2-7; TRBD1 matches at 8 bases. This CDR3 comprises 12 residues. CDR1 is SNHLY and CDR2 is FYNNEI in the germline V gene. CDR3 nucleotides: TGTGCCAGCAGTGAAATGCAGGACAGGGCGCGGTTC. Translated, it gives CASSEMQDRARF.

This clonotype was observed at least ten times. V gene TRBV6-6 combines with J gene TRBJ1-2; TRBD1 aligns across 10 bases. V gave up 7 bases and J gave up 6 bases; unmatched junction bases: 2. The CDR3 consists of 12 residues. Germline-derived CDR1 and CDR2 are MNHNY and SVGAGI (reference sequence). The CDR3 region is CASIGTGDGYTF. The CDR3 DNA sequence: TGTGCCAGCATTGGGACAGGGGATGGCTACACCTTC.

This clonotype appeared a single time. The chain joins TRBV6-6 to TRBJ2-5; 13 positions match TRBD2. Germline V lookup: CDR1 MNHNY, CDR2 SVGAGI (reference sequence). This CDR3 has 15 amino acids. The V gene end was trimmed by 6 bases and the J gene end by 1 base; junction bases not matched to a gene: 2. CDR3 amino acids: CASSGTSGVQETQYF. The CDR3, as DNA: TGTGCCAGCAGCGGGACTAGCGGGGTCCAAGAGACCCAGTACTTC.

This clonotype has ten or more counts. This chain uses TRBV6-5 with TRBJ2-3; D may be TRBD2 (6 bases). CDR3 size: 13 residues. The germline gives CDR1 MNHEY, CDR2 SVGAGI. Trimming cost V 6 bases and J 5 bases, with 12 bases left between them. The CDR3 DNA reads TGTGCCAGCAGGTGGAGGGGAGGAGATACGCAGTATTTT. Translation gives CASRWRGGDTQYF.

The J gene is TRBJ2-6, the V gene TRBV20-1; TRBD1 might be the D (5 bases). The V gene's germline CDR1 is DFQATT and CDR2 SNEGSKA (reference sequence). Trimming shortened V by 0 bases and J by 4 bases, and 13 bases separated the two germline ends. The CDR3 extends over 16 amino acids. CDR3 in amino acids: CSARDPGNPGANVLTF. In nucleotides, the CDR3 is TGCAGTGCTAGAGACCCAGGGAACCCAGGGGCCAACGTCCTGACTTTC.

This clonotype was recorded a few times. This chain uses TRBV20-1 with TRBJ2-3; 13 bases agree with TRBD2. CDR1 is DFQATT and CDR2 is SNEGSKA in the germline V gene (reference sequence). The CDR3 has 17 amino acids. J gave up 3 bases and V 1 base, and 7 bases lay outside the gene matches. CDR3 region: CSARAIQTSGRTDTQYF. The DNA for the CDR3 is TGCAGTGCTAGAGCTATTCAGACTAGCGGGAGGACAGATACGCAGTATTTT.

This clonotype was seen at least ten times. This rearrangement joins TRBV11-2 to TRBJ1-1, with D possibly TRBD1 on 5 matching bases. CDR1 is SGHAT, CDR2 FQNNGV, per germline. V was trimmed by 0 bases and J by 10 bases, leaving 12 bases between them. The CDR3 runs 13 residues. The chain's CDR3 is CASSLELFRAAFF. The DNA of the CDR3 is TGTGCCAGCAGCTTAGAGTTGTTCAGGGCAGCTTTCTTT.

The chain uses TRBV4-2 and TRBJ2-2; TRBD2 agrees at 8 bases. The junction had 6 bases not matched to a gene; V was cut back by 0 bases and J by 3 bases. The CDR3 covers 17 residues. Germline V gene data show CDR1 as LGHNA and CDR2 as YNFKEQ. The CDR3, as DNA: TGTGCCAGCAGCCAAGATTGGAGCGGGGGTTACACCGGGGAGCTGTTTTTT. This codes for CASSQDWSGGYTGELFF.

This clonotype showed up just a few times. V gene TRBV6-2 or TRBV6-3 combines with J gene TRBJ1-1; no reliable D call. This CDR3 is built from 16 residues. V was pared by 6 bases and J by 0 bases, with 17 bases between. Germline V gene lookup returns CDR1 MNHEY and CDR2 SVGEGT. The CDR3 nucleotides are TGTGCCAGCAGCGGTAATCTCGGGATGGTGAACACTGAAGCTTTCTTT. It encodes CASSGNLGMVNTEAFF.

In DNA form, the CDR3 reads TGTGCCAGCAGCCTTTGGACTTCTAGCACAGATACGCAGTATTTT. It translates to CASSLWTSSTDTQYF. The chain combines TRBV11-2 with TRBJ2-3; D is perhaps TRBD2 (5 bases). CDR1 is SGHAT, CDR2 FQNNGV, per germline. There are 15 residues in the CDR3. V was shortened by 5 bases and J by 0 bases, with 12 bases between the two germline ends.

The table lists this clonotype with a few counts. The chain employs TRBV20-1 and TRBJ1-2, with D possibly being TRBD1 (5 bases). This CDR3 contains 13 residues. Looked up from germline, CDR1 is DFQATT and CDR2 is SNEGSKA (reference sequence). Trimming took 0 bases from V and 8 from J, leaving 13 bases between them. The CDR3 region is CSARDPRREGYTF. The CDR3 DNA is TGCAGTGCTAGAGATCCCCGCAGGGAAGGCTACACCTTC.

The table lists this clonotype with many counts. The chain has TRBV7-2 and TRBJ1-2, with D maybe TRBD1 (6 bases). Germline V CDR1 and CDR2: SGHTA, FQGNSA. This CDR3 is built from 13 residues. The V and J ends lost 2 bases and 4 bases respectively, with 8 bases between them. CDR3 residues: CASSLLQGYGYTF. CDR3 coding DNA: TGTGCCAGCAGCTTATTACAGGGCTATGGCTACACCTTC.